This T cell receptor (beta chain) originates from a study of T cell changes during pregnancy in multiple sclerosis. This table comes from immunoSEQ multiplex PCR, and its TCRdb copy is limited to in-frame clones, with some not included. The sample consists of approximately 50,000 clones, 85% to 95% of them appearing once. Germline lookup yields CDR1 SGHTA and CDR2 FQGTGA. The ends were cut back, 1 base at V and 5 bases at J, with 7 bases in the middle. The CDR3 length is 13 residues. This clonotype was sampled from a female donor in good health, enrolled as a control in a pregnancy study. This chain links TRBV7-3 with TRBJ2-3; D perhaps matches TRBD1 (6 bases). The material was CD4+ T cells from peripheral blood mononuclear cells, obtained after pregnancy. The CDR3 nucleotides are TGTGCCAGCAGCTTAAACAGGGAAGATACGCAGTATTTT. This encodes CASSLNREDTQYF.